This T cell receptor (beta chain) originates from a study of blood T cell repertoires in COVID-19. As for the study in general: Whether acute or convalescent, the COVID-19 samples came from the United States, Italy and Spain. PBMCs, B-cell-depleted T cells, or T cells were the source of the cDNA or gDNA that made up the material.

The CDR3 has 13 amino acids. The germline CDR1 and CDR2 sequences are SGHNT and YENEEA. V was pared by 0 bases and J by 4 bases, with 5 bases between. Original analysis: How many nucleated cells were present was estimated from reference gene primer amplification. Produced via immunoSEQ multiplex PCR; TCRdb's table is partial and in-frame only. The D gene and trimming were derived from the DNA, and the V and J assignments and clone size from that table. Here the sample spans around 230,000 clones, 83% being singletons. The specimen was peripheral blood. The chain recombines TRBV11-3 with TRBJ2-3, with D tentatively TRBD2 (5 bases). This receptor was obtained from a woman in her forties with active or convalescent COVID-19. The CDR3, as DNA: TGTGCCAGCAGCTTAGAACTAGCAGATACGCAGTATTTT. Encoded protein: CASSLELADTQYF. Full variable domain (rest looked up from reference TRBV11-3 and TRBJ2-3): EAGVVQSPRYKIIEKKQPVAFWCNPISGHNTLYWYLQNLGQGPELLIRYENEEAVDDSQLPKDRFSAERLKGVDSTLKIQPAELGDSAVYLCASSLELADTQYFGPGTRLTVL.